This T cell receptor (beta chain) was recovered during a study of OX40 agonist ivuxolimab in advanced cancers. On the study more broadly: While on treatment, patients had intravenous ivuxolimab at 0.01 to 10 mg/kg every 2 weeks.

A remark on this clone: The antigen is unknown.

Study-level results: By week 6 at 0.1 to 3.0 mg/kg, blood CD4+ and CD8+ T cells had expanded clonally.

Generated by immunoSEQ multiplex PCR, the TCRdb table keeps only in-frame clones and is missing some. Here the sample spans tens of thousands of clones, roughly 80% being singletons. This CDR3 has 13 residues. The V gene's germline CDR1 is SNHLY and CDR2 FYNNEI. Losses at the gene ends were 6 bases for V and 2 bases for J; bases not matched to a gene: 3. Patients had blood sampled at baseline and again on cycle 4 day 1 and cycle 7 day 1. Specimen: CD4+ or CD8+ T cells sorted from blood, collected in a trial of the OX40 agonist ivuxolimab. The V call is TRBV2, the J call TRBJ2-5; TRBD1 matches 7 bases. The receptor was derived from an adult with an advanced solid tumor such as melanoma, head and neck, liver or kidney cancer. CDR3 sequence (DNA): TGTGCCAGCAGAAGGGACAGTCAAGAGACCCAGTACTTC. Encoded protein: CASRRDSQETQYF.